Sequencing of this T cell receptor (beta chain) was carried out in a study of cytomegalovirus exposure and HLA in healthy donors. TCRdb's copy holds only in-frame clones and misses some; the assay was immunoSEQ multiplex PCR. In the table there are roughly 100,000 clones, less than 95% of which are singletons. Findings of the study overall: The CMV antigen specificity of a few CMV-associated chains was confirmed through in vitro analysis. Altogether, more than 150 TCR beta chains were recorded as cytomegalovirus-associated. Most TCR sequences were seen very rarely across donors, but some public TCRs occurred in many.

As for this clone: Its antigen is currently unknown.

From the approximately 120-subject validation cohort, which was separate from the roughly 610-subject first cohort, the donors were drawn. The origin of this receptor is a woman under 30 in good health and CMV-seronegative. Sequencing used PBMCs.

CDR3 sequence (DNA): TGTGCCAGCAGCTTGGGTCCTTCCCCTAACTATGGCTACACCTTC. It is translated as CASSLGPSPNYGYTF. The chain joins TRBV5-5 to TRBJ1-2; no firm D call. Germline loops: CDR1 SGHKS, CDR2 YYEKEE (reference sequence). The ends were cut back, 0 bases at V and 0 bases at J, with 9 bases in the middle. This CDR3 has 15 residues.